This entry lists 22 T cell receptor beta chains sequenced from one sample in a study of blood T cell repertoires in COVID-19. The data were produced by immunoSEQ multiplex PCR, yet TCRdb's version contains in-frame clones alone and is incomplete. The repertoire holds approximately 110,000 clones, with around 83% as singletons. The sample consisted of peripheral blood. Source of these receptors: a human donor in a cohort sampled during active COVID-19.

The chain links TRBV4-1 to TRBJ1-2; 7 bases fit TRBD1. This CDR3 spans 15 amino acids. The germline V gene encodes CDR1 MGHRA and CDR2 YSYEKL. Trimming at V came to 0 bases and at J to 1 base, leaving 2 bases not matched to a gene. The CDR3 spells CASSQDTGVNYGYTF. The CDR3 DNA reads as TGCGCCAGCAGCCAAGACACAGGGGTTAACTATGGCTACACCTTC.

The chain is built from TRBV28 and TRBJ1-6, with 9 bases fitting TRBD1. The CDR3 covers 15 residues. The V gene end was trimmed by 5 bases and the J gene end by 8 bases; junction bases not matched to a gene: 7. Germline CDR1 and CDR2: MDHEN and SYDVKM. The CDR3 here is CASSPNRGRDSPLHF. CDR3 DNA: TGTGCCAGCAGTCCTAACAGGGGGCGCGATTCACCCCTCCACTTT.

This clone was found once. The gene calls are TRBV7-8 and TRBJ2-3; 7 bases map to TRBD2. The CDR3 has 18 amino acids. Germline lookup yields CDR1 SGHVS and CDR2 FQNEAQ. V was pared by 1 base and J by 2 bases, with 12 bases of the junction left unmatched. The CDR3 sequence: CASSLVRFEAGLTDTQYF. CDR3 bases: TGTGCCAGCAGCTTAGTCCGTTTTGAAGCGGGGCTCACAGATACGCAGTATTTT.

The chain carries TRBV24-1 and TRBJ1-2; D is perhaps TRBD1 (6 bases). The CDR3 extends over 14 amino acids. V shed 3 bases and J shed 4 bases, with 11 bases lying between them. Germline CDR1 is KGHDR and CDR2 is SFDVKD. CDR3 coding DNA: TGTGCCACCAGTGATGCAGGGGTTCGCTATGGCTACACCTTC. Its translation: CATSDAGVRYGYTF.

The chain combines TRBV6-2 or TRBV6-3 with TRBJ1-2, with D possibly being TRBD1 (6 bases). This CDR3 spans 17 amino acids. Germline CDR1 reads MNHEY; CDR2 reads SVGEGT. Trimming left V 4 bases short and J 0 bases short, with 18 bases between. Written as DNA, the CDR3 is TGTGCCAGCAGTTCTCTCGCAGGGGATAAAGCTAACTATGGCTACACCTTC. Residues: CASSSLAGDKANYGYTF.

The CDR3 DNA is TGTGCCAGCAGTCCCGGGACTAGCGGGCCTTACAATGAGCAGTTCTTC. Translation: CASSPGTSGPYNEQFF. V and J are TRBV27 and TRBJ2-1; 12 positions agree with TRBD2. V gave up 5 bases and J gave up 4 bases; unmatched junction bases: 6. The CDR3 spans 16 residues. Germline CDR1 and CDR2: MNHEY and SMNVEV (reference sequence).

The chain recombines TRBV11-2 with TRBJ1-5; 7 bases line up with TRBD1. V shed 3 bases, J shed 5 bases, and the junction held 7 bases outside the gene matches. Per germline, CDR1 SGHAT and CDR2 FQNNGV. CDR3 length: 15 residues. The CDR3 DNA reads as TGTGCCAGCAGCTTCACAGGGGCCTGGGATCAGCCCCAGCATTTT. It is translated as CASSFTGAWDQPQHF.

This chain joins TRBV19 and TRBJ1-4; 7 bases line up with TRBD1. After removal of 7 bases from V and 6 bases from J, the junction contained 8 bases not matched to a gene. Germline CDR1 is LNHDA and CDR2 is SQIVND (reference sequence). The CDR3 has 14 amino acids. CDR3 nucleotide sequence: TGTGCCAGTACCCTGACAGGGCCAGATGAAAAACTGTTTTTT. This codes for CASTLTGPDEKLFF. Looking up the rest from reference TRBV19 and TRBJ1-4 gives the full variable domain: DGGITQSPKYLFRKEGQNVTLSCEQNLNHDAMYWYRQDPGQGLRLIYYSQIVNDFQKGDIAEGYSVSREKKESFPLTVTSAQKNPTAFYLCASTLTGPDEKLFFGSGTQLSVL.

V usage is TRBV29-1 and J usage is TRBJ2-5, with 7 bases identical to TRBD1. CDR1 is SQVTM, CDR2 ANQGSEA, per germline. The CDR3 is 13 residues long. V was pared by 7 bases and J by 1 base, with 6 bases of the junction left unmatched. The CDR3 nucleotides are TGCAGCGCCGGACGGGACAGCCAAGAGACCCAGTACTTC. It is translated as CSAGRDSQETQYF.

V usage is TRBV19 and J usage is TRBJ1-3, with D perhaps TRBD1 (5 bases). CDR3 length: 15 residues. The V end lost 5 bases, the J end lost 0 bases, and 11 bases lay between the germline ends. Germline loops: CDR1 LNHDA, CDR2 SQIVND (reference sequence). The CDR3 nucleotides read TGTGCCAGTAGTGCCTACAGGAGCTCTGGAAACACCATATATTTT. This encodes CASSAYRSSGNTIYF.

This chain links TRBV5-5 with TRBJ2-6; D call uncertain. The CDR3 spans 14 residues. Trimming removed 1 base at V and 1 base at J, with 3 bases between. Germline values: CDR1 SGHKS, CDR2 YYEKEE (reference sequence). The CDR3 reads CASSLLSGANVLTF. The CDR3 region has the DNA TGTGCCAGCAGCTTGTTATCTGGGGCCAACGTCCTGACTTTC.

The chain combines TRBV27 with TRBJ1-2, with D perhaps matching TRBD1 (6 bases). This CDR3 has 15 residues. V lost 5 bases to trimming and J lost 6 bases, with 19 bases between them. Per germline, CDR1 MNHEY and CDR2 SMNVEV (reference sequence). CDR3 sequence (DNA): TGTGCCAGCAGTCCCCGGATGGGGGGGGGCAATGGCTACACCTTC. Translated, it gives CASSPRMGGGNGYTF.

The chain couples TRBV4-1 to TRBJ1-1; 9 positions match TRBD1. Per germline, CDR1 MGHRA and CDR2 YSYEKL. The CDR3 covers 20 residues. J lost 0 bases, V lost 1 base, and 15 bases had no gene match. CDR3: CASSQGGLNRGRHMNTEAFF. The CDR3 DNA reads TGCGCCAGCAGCCAAGGGGGGCTGAACAGGGGGCGTCATATGAACACTGAAGCTTTCTTT.

The chain's CDR3 is CASSLYIRGTEAFF. For the CDR3, the DNA is TGCGCCAGCAGCTTGTACATTAGGGGTACCGAAGCTTTCTTT. The chain uses TRBV5-1 and TRBJ1-1, with D perhaps TRBD1 (5 bases). Germline V gene lookup returns CDR1 SGHRS and CDR2 YFSETQ. The CDR3 is made up of 14 amino acids. V dropped 1 base and J dropped 8 bases, with 15 bases sitting between them.

This chain connects TRBV11-1 to TRBJ2-5; no firm D call. V was pared by 2 bases and J by 4 bases, with 8 bases between. Germline loops: CDR1 SGHAT, CDR2 FQDESV (reference sequence). CDR3 length equals 13 residues. DNA of the CDR3: TGTGCCAGCAGCTTATCCTTGCGAGAGACCCAGTACTTC. As protein: CASSLSLRETQYF.

The chain uses TRBV5-1 and TRBJ1-2; 7 bases map to TRBD1. The CDR3 length is 13 residues. The ends lost 4 bases at V and 6 bases at J; junction bases unmatched: 6. The germline gives CDR1 SGHRS, CDR2 YFSETQ. DNA of the CDR3: TGCGCCAGCAGCGCGGACAGGATCAATGGCTACACCTTC. Translating gives CASSADRINGYTF.

The genes are TRBV4-1 and TRBJ2-7; D possibly corresponds to TRBD1 (6 bases). CDR3 length: 14 residues. Germline-derived CDR1 and CDR2 are MGHRA and YSYEKL. Trimming shortened V by 4 bases and J by 3 bases, and 13 bases separated the two germline ends. This CDR3 reads CASSLGTLHYEQYF. The DNA for the CDR3 is TGCGCCAGCAGCCTCGGGACACTTCACTACGAGCAGTACTTC.

The chain has TRBV12-3 or TRBV12-4 and TRBJ1-2, with 8 bases matching TRBD1. V shed 6 bases and J 5 bases; nucleotides not matched to a gene: 5. This CDR3 is 13 amino acids long. CDR3 bases: TGTGCCAGCAGCCGAGACAGGGGATATGGCTACACCTTC. This translates into CASSRDRGYGYTF.

This chain uses TRBV6-6 with TRBJ2-1; tentative D call: TRBD2 (5 bases). The CDR3 runs 15 residues. The ends were cut back, 5 bases at V and 0 bases at J, with 11 bases in the middle. Germline values: CDR1 MNHNY, CDR2 SVGAGI (reference sequence). The DNA of the CDR3 is TGTGCCAGCAGTCTCGACTACCGCTCCTACAATGAGCAGTTCTTC. Its translation is CASSLDYRSYNEQFF.

The rearrangement links TRBV19 to TRBJ1-1; D may be TRBD1 (6 bases). This CDR3 is 11 amino acids long. In germline, CDR1 is LNHDA, CDR2 SQIVND (reference sequence). V was pared by 5 bases and J by 5 bases, with 6 bases between. The chain's CDR3 is CASSDRTEAFF. The CDR3 DNA reads TGTGCCAGTAGTGACAGGACTGAAGCTTTCTTT.

This chain links TRBV10-3 with TRBJ2-5, with D tentatively TRBD2 (6 bases). V lost 2 bases and J 2 bases, leaving 9 bases between the germline ends. The CDR3 covers 14 residues. CDR1 is ENHRY and CDR2 is SYGVKD in the germline V gene. The CDR3 bases are TGTGCCATCAGTGAGGCAGGGACTCAAGAGACCCAGTACTTC. Translation gives CAISEAGTQETQYF.

This clone has just one count. The chain has TRBV11-2 and TRBJ2-7; D remains unclear. The CDR3 length is 16 residues. Germline V CDR1 and CDR2: SGHAT, FQNNGV. V lost 2 bases and J 0 bases, leaving 14 bases between the germline ends. DNA of the CDR3: TGTGCCAGCAGCTTACAACCCGACACGAGCTCCTACGAGCAGTACTTC. Its translation is CASSLQPDTSSYEQYF.